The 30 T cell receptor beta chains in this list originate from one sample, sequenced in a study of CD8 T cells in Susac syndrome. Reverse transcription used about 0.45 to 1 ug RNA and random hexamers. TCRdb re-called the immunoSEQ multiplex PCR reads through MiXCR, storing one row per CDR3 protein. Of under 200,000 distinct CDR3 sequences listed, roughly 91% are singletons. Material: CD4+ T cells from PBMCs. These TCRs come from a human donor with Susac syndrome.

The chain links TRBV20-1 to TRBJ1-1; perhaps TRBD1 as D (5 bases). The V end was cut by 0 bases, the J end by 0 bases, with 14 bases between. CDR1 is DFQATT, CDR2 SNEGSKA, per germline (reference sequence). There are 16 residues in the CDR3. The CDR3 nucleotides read TGCAGTGCTAGAGATATAGCGGGACCCATGAACACTGAAGCTTTCTTT. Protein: CSARDIAGPMNTEAFF.

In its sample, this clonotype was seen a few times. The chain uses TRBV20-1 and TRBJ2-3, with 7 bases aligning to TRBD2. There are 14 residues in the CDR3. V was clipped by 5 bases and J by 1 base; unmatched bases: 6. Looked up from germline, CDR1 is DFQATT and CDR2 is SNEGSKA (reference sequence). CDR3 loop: CSAQRGAGTDTQYF. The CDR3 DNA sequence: TGCAGTGCTCAGCGGGGCGCCGGCACAGATACGCAGTATTTT.

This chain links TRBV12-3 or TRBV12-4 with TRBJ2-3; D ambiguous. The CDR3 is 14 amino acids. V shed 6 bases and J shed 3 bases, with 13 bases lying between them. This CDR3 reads CASSLGVGTDTQYF. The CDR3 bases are TGTGCCAGCAGCCTCGGCGTAGGGACAGATACGCAGTATTTT.

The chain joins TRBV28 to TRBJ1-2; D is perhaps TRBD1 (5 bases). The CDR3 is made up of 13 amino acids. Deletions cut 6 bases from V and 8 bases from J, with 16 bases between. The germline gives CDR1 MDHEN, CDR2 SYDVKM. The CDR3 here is CASRLSGTAGYTF. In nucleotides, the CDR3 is TGTGCCAGCAGGCTCTCAGGGACGGCGGGCTACACCTTC.

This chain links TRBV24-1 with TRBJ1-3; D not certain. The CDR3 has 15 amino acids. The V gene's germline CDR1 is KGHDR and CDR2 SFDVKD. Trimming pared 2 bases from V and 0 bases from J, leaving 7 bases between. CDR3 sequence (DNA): TGTGCCACCAGTGATTCCGGGGACTCTGGAAACACCATATATTTT. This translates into CATSDSGDSGNTIYF.

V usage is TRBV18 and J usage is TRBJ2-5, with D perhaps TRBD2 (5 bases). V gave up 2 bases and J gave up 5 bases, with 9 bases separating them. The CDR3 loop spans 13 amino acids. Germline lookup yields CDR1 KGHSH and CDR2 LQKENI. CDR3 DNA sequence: TGTGCCAGCTCACCAGGGAGTTTGGAGACCCAGTACTTC. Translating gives CASSPGSLETQYF.

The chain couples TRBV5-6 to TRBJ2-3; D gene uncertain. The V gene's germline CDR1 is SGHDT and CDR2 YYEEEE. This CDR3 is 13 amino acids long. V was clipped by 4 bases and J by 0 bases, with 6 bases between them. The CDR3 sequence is CASSPISTDTQYF. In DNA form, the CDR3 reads TGTGCCAGCAGCCCAATTAGCACAGATACGCAGTATTTT.

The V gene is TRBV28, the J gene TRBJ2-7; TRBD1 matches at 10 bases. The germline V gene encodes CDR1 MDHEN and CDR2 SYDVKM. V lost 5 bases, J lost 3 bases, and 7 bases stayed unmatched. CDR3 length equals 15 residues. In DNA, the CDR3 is TGTGCCAGCAGTCGACAGGGGGCTCTTAGCTACGAGCAGTACTTC. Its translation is CASSRQGALSYEQYF.

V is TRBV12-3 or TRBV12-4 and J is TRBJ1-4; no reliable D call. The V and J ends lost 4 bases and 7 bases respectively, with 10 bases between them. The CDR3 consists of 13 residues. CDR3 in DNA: TGTGCCAGCAGTTCGCAAGTTTTTGAAAAACTGTTTTTT. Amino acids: CASSSQVFEKLFF.

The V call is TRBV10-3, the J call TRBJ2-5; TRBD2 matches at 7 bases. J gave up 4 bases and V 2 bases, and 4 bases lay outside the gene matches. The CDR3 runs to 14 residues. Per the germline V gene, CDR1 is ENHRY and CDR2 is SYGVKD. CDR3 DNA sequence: TGTGCCATCAGTGAGGGGAGGGCGGGAGAGACCCAGTACTTC. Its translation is CAISEGRAGETQYF.

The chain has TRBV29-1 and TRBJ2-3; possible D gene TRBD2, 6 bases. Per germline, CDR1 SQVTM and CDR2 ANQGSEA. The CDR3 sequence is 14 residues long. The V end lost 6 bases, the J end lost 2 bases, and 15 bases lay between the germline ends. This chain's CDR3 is CSVWRDEYTDTQYF. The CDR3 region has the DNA TGCAGCGTATGGCGGGACGAGTACACAGATACGCAGTATTTT.

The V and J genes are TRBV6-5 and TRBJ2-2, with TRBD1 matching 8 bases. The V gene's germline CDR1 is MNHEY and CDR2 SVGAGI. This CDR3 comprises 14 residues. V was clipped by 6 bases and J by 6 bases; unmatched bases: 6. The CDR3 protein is CASRRGQAAGELFF. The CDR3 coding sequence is TGTGCCAGCAGGAGGGGACAGGCAGCCGGGGAGCTGTTTTTT.

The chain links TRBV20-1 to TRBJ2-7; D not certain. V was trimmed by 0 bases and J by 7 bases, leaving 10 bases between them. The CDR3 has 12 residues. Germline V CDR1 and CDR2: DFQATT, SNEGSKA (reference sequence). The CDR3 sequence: CSARDLSREQYF. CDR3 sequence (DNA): TGCAGTGCTAGAGATCTCTCCCGGGAGCAGTACTTC.

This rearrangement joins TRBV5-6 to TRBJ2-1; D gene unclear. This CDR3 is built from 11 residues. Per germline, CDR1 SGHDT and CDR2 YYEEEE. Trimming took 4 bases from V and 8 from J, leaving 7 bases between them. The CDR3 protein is CASSQLDEQFF. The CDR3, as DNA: TGTGCCAGCAGCCAACTCGATGAGCAGTTCTTC.

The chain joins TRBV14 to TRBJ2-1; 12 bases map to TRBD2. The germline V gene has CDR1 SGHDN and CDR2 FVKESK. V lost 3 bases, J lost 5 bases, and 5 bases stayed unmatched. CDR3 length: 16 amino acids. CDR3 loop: CASSQLAGGPNNEQFF. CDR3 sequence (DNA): TGTGCCAGCAGCCAGCTAGCGGGGGGGCCAAACAATGAGCAGTTCTTC.

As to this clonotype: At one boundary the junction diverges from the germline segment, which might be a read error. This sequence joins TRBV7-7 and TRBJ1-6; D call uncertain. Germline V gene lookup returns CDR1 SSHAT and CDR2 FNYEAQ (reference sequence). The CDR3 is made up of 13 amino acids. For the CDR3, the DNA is TGTGCTAGCAGCTTGACAATTAATTCACCCCTCCACTTT. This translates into CASSLTINSPLHF.

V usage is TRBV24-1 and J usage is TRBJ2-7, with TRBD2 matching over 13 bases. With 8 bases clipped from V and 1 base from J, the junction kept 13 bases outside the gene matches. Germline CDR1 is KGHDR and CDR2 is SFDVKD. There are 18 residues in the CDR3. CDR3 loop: CATNSFGTSGTSSYEQYF. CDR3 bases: TGTGCCACCAATTCCTTCGGGACTAGCGGGACTTCTTCCTACGAGCAGTACTTC.

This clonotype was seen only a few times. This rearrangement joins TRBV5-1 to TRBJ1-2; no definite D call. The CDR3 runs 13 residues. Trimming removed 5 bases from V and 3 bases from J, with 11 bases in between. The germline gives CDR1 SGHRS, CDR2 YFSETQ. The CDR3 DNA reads TGCGCCAGCAGTGATTCAGAATACTATGGCTACACCTTC. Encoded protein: CASSDSEYYGYTF.

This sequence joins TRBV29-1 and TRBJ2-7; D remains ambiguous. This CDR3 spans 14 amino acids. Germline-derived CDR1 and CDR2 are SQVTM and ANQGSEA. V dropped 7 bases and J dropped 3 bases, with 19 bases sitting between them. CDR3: CSAATGSTLYEQYF. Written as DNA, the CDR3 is TGCAGCGCGGCTACCGGGTCTACTCTCTACGAGCAGTACTTC.

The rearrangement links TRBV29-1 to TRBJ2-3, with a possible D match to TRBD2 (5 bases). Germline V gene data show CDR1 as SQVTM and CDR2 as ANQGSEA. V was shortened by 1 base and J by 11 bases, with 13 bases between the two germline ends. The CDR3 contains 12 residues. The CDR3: CSVEVPGEGQYF. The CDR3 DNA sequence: TGCAGCGTTGAAGTCCCCGGTGAGGGGCAGTATTTT.

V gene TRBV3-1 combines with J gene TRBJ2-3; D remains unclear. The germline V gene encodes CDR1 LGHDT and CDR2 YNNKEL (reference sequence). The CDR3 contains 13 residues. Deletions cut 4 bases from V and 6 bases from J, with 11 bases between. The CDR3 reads CASSLSLGDTQYF. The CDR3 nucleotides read TGTGCCAGCAGCCTTTCACTGGGGGATACGCAGTATTTT.

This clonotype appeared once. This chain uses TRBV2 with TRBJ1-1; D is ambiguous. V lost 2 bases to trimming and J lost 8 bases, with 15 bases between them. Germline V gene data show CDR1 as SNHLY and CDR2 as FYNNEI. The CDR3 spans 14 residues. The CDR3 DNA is TGTGCCAGCAGTGAATCTGGAACAACATACGAAGCTTTCTTT. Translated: CASSESGTTYEAFF.

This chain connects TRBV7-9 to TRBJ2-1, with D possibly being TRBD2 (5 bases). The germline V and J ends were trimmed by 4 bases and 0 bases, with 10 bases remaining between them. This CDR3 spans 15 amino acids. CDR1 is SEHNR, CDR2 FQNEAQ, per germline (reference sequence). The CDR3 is CASSSMGSSYNEQFF. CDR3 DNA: TGTGCCAGCAGCTCCATGGGGAGCTCCTACAATGAGCAGTTCTTC.

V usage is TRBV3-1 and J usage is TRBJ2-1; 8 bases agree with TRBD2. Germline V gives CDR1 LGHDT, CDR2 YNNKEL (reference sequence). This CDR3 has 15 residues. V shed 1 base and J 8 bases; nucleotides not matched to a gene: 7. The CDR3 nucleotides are TGTGCCAGCAGCCAAGTAAGCGGGAGATTTGATGAGCAGTTCTTC. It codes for CASSQVSGRFDEQFF.

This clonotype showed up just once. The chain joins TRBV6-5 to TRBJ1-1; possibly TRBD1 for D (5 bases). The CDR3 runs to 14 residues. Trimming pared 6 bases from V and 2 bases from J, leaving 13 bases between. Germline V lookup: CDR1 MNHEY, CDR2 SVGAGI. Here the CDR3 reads CASSRGDVNTEAFF. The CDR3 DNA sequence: TGTGCCAGCAGCCGGGGGGACGTAAACACTGAAGCTTTCTTT.

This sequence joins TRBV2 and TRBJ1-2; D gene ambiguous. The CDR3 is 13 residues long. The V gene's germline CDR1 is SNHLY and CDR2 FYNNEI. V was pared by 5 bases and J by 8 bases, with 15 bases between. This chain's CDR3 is CASSTGPMGGYTF. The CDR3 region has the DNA TGTGCCAGCAGTACCGGGCCTATGGGAGGCTACACCTTC.

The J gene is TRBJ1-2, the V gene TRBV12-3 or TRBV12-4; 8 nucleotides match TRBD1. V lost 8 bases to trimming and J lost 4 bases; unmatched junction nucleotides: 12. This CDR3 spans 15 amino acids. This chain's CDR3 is CASHSRDRPVYGYTF. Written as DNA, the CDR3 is TGTGCCAGCCATAGTCGGGACAGGCCAGTCTATGGCTACACCTTC.

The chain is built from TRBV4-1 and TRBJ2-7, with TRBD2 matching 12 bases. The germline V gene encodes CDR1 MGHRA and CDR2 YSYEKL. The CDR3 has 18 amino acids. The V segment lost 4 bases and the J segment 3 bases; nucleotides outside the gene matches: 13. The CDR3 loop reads CASSRLLAGGLVNYEQYF. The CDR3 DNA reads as TGCGCCAGCAGCCGGCTCCTAGCGGGGGGGCTAGTTAACTACGAGCAGTACTTC.

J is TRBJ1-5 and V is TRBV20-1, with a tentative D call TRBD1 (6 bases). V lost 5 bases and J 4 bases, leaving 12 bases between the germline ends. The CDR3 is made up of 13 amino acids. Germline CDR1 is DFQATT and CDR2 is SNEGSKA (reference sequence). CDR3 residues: CSARRQVNQPQHF. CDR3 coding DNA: TGCAGTGCTCGCCGACAGGTAAATCAGCCCCAGCATTTT.

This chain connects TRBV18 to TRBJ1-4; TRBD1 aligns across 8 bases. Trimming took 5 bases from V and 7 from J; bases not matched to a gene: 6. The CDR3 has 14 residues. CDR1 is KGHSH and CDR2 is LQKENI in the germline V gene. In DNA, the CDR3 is TGTGCCAGCTCAGCGGGACAGGTCTCTGAAAAACTGTTTTTT. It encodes CASSAGQVSEKLFF.